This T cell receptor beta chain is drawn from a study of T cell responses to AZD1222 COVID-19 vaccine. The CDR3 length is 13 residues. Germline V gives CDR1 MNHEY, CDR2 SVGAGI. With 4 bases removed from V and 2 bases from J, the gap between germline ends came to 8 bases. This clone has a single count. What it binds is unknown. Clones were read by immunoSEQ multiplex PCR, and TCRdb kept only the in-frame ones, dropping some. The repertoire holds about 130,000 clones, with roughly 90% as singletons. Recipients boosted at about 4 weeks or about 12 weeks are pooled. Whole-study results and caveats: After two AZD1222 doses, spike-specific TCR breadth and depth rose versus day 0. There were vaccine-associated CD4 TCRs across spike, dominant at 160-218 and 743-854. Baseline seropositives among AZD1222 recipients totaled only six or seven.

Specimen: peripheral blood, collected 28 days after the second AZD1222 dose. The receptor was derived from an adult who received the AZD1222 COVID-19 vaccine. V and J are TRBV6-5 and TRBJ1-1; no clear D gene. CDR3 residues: CASSSDGNTEAFF. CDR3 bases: TGTGCCAGCAGTTCCGACGGAAACACTGAAGCTTTCTTT.